This T cell receptor beta chain was recovered during a study of shared clonotypes between healthy human individuals. Method: immunoSEQ multiplex PCR; TCRdb's copy keeps in-frame clones and lacks some. Counted here are fewer than 200,000 clones, over 50% occurring once; the ten biggest clones make up 10%. Germline V gene data show CDR1 as MNHNS and CDR2 as SASEGT. The CDR3 contains 15 residues. V lost 4 bases and J lost 2; bases outside the gene matches: 3. The table lists this clone with a few counts. In the same sample, other DNA sequences code for this CDR3. The donors were adults (healthy and HIV-negative) with no recent acute infections or vaccinations. Within Nashville, Tennessee resided all donors, each a Caucasian adult. From CD4+ cells came CD45RA+ naive and CD45RA-negative memory subsets.

Sequencing was performed on memory CD4+ T cells sorted from blood. Stated subset: CD45RA-negative fraction. The sequence was obtained from a man aged 25-45 years in good health. The rearrangement uses TRBV6-1 and TRBJ1-2; 11 nucleotides align to TRBD1. The CDR3, as DNA: TGTGCCAGCAGTGCCGGGACAGGGGGGAACTATGGCTACACCTTC. Its protein product is CASSAGTGGNYGYTF.